This entry describes one T cell receptor (beta chain). Going by frequency, this clonotype is medium-sized (0.01 to 0.1%); no count is logged. Its antigen remains unidentified. To amplify TRB rearrangements, a touch-down multiplex PCR protocol was run with the TRB-A and TRB-B primer pools combined in a single tube. Two consecutive PCR reactions with Phusion HS II polymerase added Illumina adapters and sample indices to the amplicons. Amplicons were gel-purified with the NucleoSpin Gel and PCR Clean-up kit, then quantified by Qubit and quality-checked on an Agilent 2100 Bioanalyzer. Sequencing of the libraries was performed on an Illumina MiSeq with 600-cycle, single-indexed, paired-end runs. From the authors' description of their analysis: TRB reads were aligned and assembled with MiXCR version 2.1.12 using the default MiXCR reference library. A clone was defined by each unique CDR3 nucleotide sequence, and analysis was restricted to productive sequences with at least two reads. To assess repertoire diversity, an R script computed alpha-parameterized diversity profiles (alpha 0 to 5), which included the Shannon (alpha 1) and Simpson (alpha 2) indices. Combinatorial TRB VJ usage was computed with the tcR package and compared between cohorts by principal component analysis with ade4. Using GLIPH, TCRbeta CDR3s were clustered on pairs of cohorts matched for age and read depth, and a Wilcoxon test was used to compare cluster frequencies. The reads, reprocessed by TCRdb, yield one row per CDR3 protein sequence and no DNA. The V and J calls, along with clone size, are taken from TCRdb and not from the paper's own processing. The table of this sample itemizes 2,500 to 3,000 distinct CDR3 sequences. Roughly 6.3% of the sample belongs to the ten largest clones.

For each sample, TRB amplification used 250 ng of peripheral blood genomic DNA, equal to around 39,000 genome equivalents. The data stem from a study of T cell clusters in autoimmune cytopenias (dated by TCRdb to the late 2010s). Context from the whole study: Healthy donor controls had a mean age of roughly 50 years and a median age of around 60 years, with about half of the roughly 40 female. Autoimmune hepatitis repertoires were compared against more than 20 age- and sex-matched healthy donors. A median TRB sequencing depth of around 53,000 reads per sample was reached, and a median of roughly 2,500 distinct TRB clonotypes per sample was obtained. In autoimmune cytopenia patients, peripheral blood TRB and IGH repertoires were sequenced during active disease and over treatment follow-up, together with healthy, CLL and autoimmune hepatitis controls. Controls were fewer than 30 age-matched healthy donors for primary cytopenia and 14 age-matched CLL patients for secondary cytopenia. The study aimed to test whether autoimmune cytopenia patients carry a disease-specific immune repertoire signature usable as a blood-based biomarker.

General conclusions and limits of the study: Compared with active autoimmune hepatitis patients, healthy donors had almost three times as many exclusive TRB clusters, a finding consistent with an autoimmunity-wide signature. The T cell clusters were defined in silico only, and their functional role remained to be validated experimentally. GLIPH results suggested that primary autoimmune cytopenia patients were missing physiological T cell clusters, with approximately 52 clusters found only in healthy donors compared with more than 15 found only in patients. In the comparison of secondary cytopenia with CLL, no cluster-lack signature showed up, apparently because the dominant lymphoma-associated repertoire masked the signature. TRB repertoire shifts, with less even repertoires in secondary cytopenia and CLL, mostly reflected lymphoma bias rather than autoimmunity.

The germline V gene (reference sequence) sets CDR1 to MNHEY and CDR2 to SMNVEV. The CDR3 sequence holds 14 residues, the cysteine and phenylalanine included. A DNA sequence was not provided. A further study also used this sample, focusing on T cell repertoires in aging, cancer and after chemotherapy. Drawing on the second study: The donors fell into six age groups ranging from 30 or younger to 70 or older, and each group had at least three individuals. Control TCR repertoires from healthy donors were recorded across several months to years, and re-sampling revealed clear clonal overlap. In total, the full dataset held 8.9 million or so TCR reads. Compared with age-matched healthy donors, untreated patients with either hematological or solid cancers had significantly lower TCR diversity in the blood along with higher clonality. Declining TCR diversity with age in healthy donors was mainly explained by loss of richness; in cancer patients, loss of evenness also contributed. In both cancer cohorts, the median generation probability rose over the chemotherapy interval, which suggests that the repertoire was reconstituted through rebound thymic output. It was noted by the authors that conclusions about immunological memory after chemotherapy cannot be drawn from the repertoire data. The study profiled peripheral blood TCR beta repertoires from healthy donors and cancer patients to examine immunoaging and T cell reconstitution after chemotherapy. The cohort comprised 200 to 250 cancer patients, 94 with hematological and around 120 with solid cancers, plus 95 healthy donors as a reference group. TRB sequences were processed with MiXCR versions 2.12 and 3.0.5. The repertoire metrics were Shannon diversity, evenness, clonality (defined as one minus evenness), and alpha-parameterized diversity profiles covering alpha 0 to 5. Generation probabilities of clones in paired pre- and post-chemotherapy samples were computed with the IGoR algorithm.

The sequence derives from a human donor in good health. The rearrangement combines TRBV27 with TRBJ1-4; the TCRdb D gene call, TRBD1, has no DNA to confirm it. The sequencing sample was made of peripheral blood. The CDR3 here reads CASSLRGRAEKLFF. With all but the CDR3 taken from the reference TRBV27 and TRBJ1-4 genes, the full variable domain is: EAQVTQNPRYLITVTGKKLTVTCSQNMNHEYMSWYRQDPGLGLRQIYYSMNVEVTDKGDVPEGYKVSRKEKRNFPLILESPSPNQTSLYFCASSLRGRAEKLFFGSGTQLSVL.